This T cell receptor beta chain was captured in a study of CD8 T cell repertoires and HIV-1 epitope variants. Across the whole study: Control wells had CMV/EBV/flu peptides, negative Ebola AY9, or no peptide.

Profiling relied on immunoSEQ multiplex PCR, and the TCRdb table lists in-frame clones only, not all of them. The profile covers 80,000 to 95,000 clones, with roughly four fifths appearing a single time and about 26% taken by the ten largest. Per the germline V gene, CDR1 is SGHTA and CDR2 is FQGTGA. V was cut by 5 bases and J by 0 bases, with 7 bases left in between. The length of the CDR3 is 13 residues. The clonotype originates from a male donor with HIV. The chain has TRBV7-3 and TRBJ1-1; tentative D call: TRBD1 (6 bases). The source material was uncultured baseline CD8+ T cells from peripheral blood mononuclear cells (PBMCs). CDR3 coding DNA: TGTGCCAGCAGCGCAGGGGTGAACACTGAAGCTTTCTTT. Its translation: CASSAGVNTEAFF. The whole variable domain, filled in from reference TRBV7-3 and TRBJ1-1, reads GAGVSQTPSNKVTEKGKYVELRCDPISGHTALYWYRQSLGQGPEFLIYFQGTGAADDSGLPNDRFFAVRPEGSVSTLKIQRTERGDSAVYLCASSAGVNTEAFFGQGTRLTVV.